One sample yielded the 9 T cell receptor beta chains listed below, sequenced in a study of T cell responses to AZD1222 COVID-19 vaccine. Profiled with immunoSEQ multiplex PCR; TCRdb holds only in-frame clones, not every one. The sample lists tens of thousands of clones, around 80% occurring once. The sample was peripheral blood, taken 28 days after the second AZD1222 dose. The source is an adult who received the AZD1222 COVID-19 vaccine.

The rearrangement links TRBV28 to TRBJ1-1; 12 bases fit TRBD1. In germline, CDR1 is MDHEN, CDR2 SYDVKM. V lost 9 bases, J lost 5 bases, and 13 bases stayed unmatched. The CDR3 sequence is 16 residues long. CDR3 loop: CASTRWGQGAETEAFF. CDR3 nucleotides: TGTGCCAGTACACGCTGGGGACAGGGGGCTGAAACTGAAGCTTTCTTT.

The chain uses TRBV5-4 and TRBJ1-3; 7 bases align to TRBD1. With 0 bases clipped from V and 2 bases from J, the junction kept 2 bases outside the gene matches. Per the germline V gene, CDR1 is SGHNT and CDR2 is YYREEE (reference sequence). The CDR3 has 15 amino acids. CDR3 sequence: CASSLAGTAGNTIYF. The DNA for the CDR3 is TGTGCCAGCAGCTTGGCCGGGACAGCTGGAAACACCATATATTTT.

This clone was found a few times. The chain couples TRBV30 to TRBJ1-5; D remains unclear. There are 14 residues in the CDR3. Trimming took 2 bases from V and 1 from J, leaving 9 bases between them. Germline V gene data show CDR1 as GTSNPN and CDR2 as SVGIG (reference sequence). The CDR3 here is CAWSIDTSNQPQHF. In nucleotides, the CDR3 is TGTGCCTGGAGTATCGACACGAGCAATCAGCCCCAGCATTTT.

This clone was seen only a few times. The genes are TRBV27 and TRBJ1-5, with D hard to call. Germline V gene data show CDR1 as MNHEY and CDR2 as SMNVEV (reference sequence). This CDR3 has 13 amino acids. With 4 bases removed from V and 6 bases from J, the gap between germline ends came to 10 bases. Written as DNA, the CDR3 is TGTGCCAGCAGTTCCTCCAGTTCTCAGCCCCAGCATTTT. Amino acid sequence: CASSSSSSQPQHF.

The rearrangement uses TRBV4-2 and TRBJ1-5; D remains ambiguous. V lost 4 bases, J lost 3 bases, and 13 bases lay in between. CDR3 size: 15 residues. Germline V gives CDR1 LGHNA, CDR2 YNFKEQ. The CDR3 protein is CASSPRHLFNQPQHF. The CDR3, as DNA: TGTGCCAGCAGCCCCCGACATCTCTTCAATCAGCCCCAGCATTTT.

The gene calls are TRBV3-1 (or the pseudogene TRBV3-2) and TRBJ2-5; TRBD2 matches at 12 bases. Trimming cost V 4 bases and J 5 bases; bases outside gene matches: 17. The length of the CDR3 is 19 residues. Germline assignment: CDR1 LGHDT and CDR2 YNNKEL (reference sequence). CDR3 coding DNA: TGTGCCAGCAGCCGCGGACTAGCGGGAAGGAGGTTAACAGTCGAGACCCAGTACTTC. Its translation is CASSRGLAGRRLTVETQYF.

The CDR3 sequence is CASSSGLVTDTQYF. The CDR3 DNA is TGTGCCAGCAGCTCCGGACTAGTGACAGATACGCAGTATTTT. The genes are TRBV7-2 and TRBJ2-3; 7 bases map to TRBD2. Per germline, CDR1 SGHTA and CDR2 FQGNSA. Germline trimming cut 4 bases from V and 3 bases from J; bases unmatched to any gene: 4. The CDR3 spans 14 residues.

The sample holds one count of this clone. CDR3 coding DNA: TGCGCCAGCAAACCGGAGGGGCAGGCAGGAAACTATGGCTACACCTTC. Protein: CASKPEGQAGNYGYTF. The rearrangement links TRBV5-1 to TRBJ1-2; D may be TRBD1 (5 bases). Trimming removed 6 bases from V and 2 bases from J, with 20 bases in between. Germline V gives CDR1 SGHRS, CDR2 YFSETQ. This CDR3 has 16 residues.

This clone turned up a few times. This chain links TRBV2 with TRBJ2-7; D is ambiguous. Germline V gene sequence: CDR1 SNHLY, CDR2 FYNNEI. V shed 7 bases and J shed 6 bases, with 10 bases lying between them. The CDR3 consists of 11 residues. The CDR3 DNA reads TGTGCCAGCATGATTCAGCGCGAGCAGTACTTC. It codes for CASMIQREQYF.